The 17 T cell receptor beta chains below come from one sample, sequenced in a study of T cells in women clearing cervical HPV infection. The method was immunoSEQ multiplex PCR; TCRdb's version includes in-frame clones alone and lacks a portion of them. There are roughly 42,000 clones in the sample, with roughly 5% held by the top ten. Source material: blood buffy coat. The receptors here all came from a woman aged 18 to 75 with a cervical HPV16 infection that either progressed to CIN3+ or cleared (not recorded which).

In the case of this clone: The DNA ends 3 residues before the CDR3 does, and the rest of the CDR3 is filled in from the germline J gene. The gene calls are TRBV19 and TRBJ2-2; D perhaps matches TRBD1 (7 bases). There are 16 residues in the CDR3. Germline V gives CDR1 LNHDA, CDR2 SQIVND (reference sequence). V was cut by 7 bases and J by 0 bases, with 15 bases left in between. CDR3 sequence reads: CASTTAGGPNTGELFF. The CDR3 DNA, read in part, is TGTGCCAGTACCACTGCAGGGGGGCCGAACACCGGGGAG. Complete variable domain (other parts from reference TRBV19 and TRBJ2-2): DGGITQSPKYLFRKEGQNVTLSCEQNLNHDAMYWYRQDPGQGLRLIYYSQIVNDFQKGDIAEGYSVSREKKESFPLTVTSAQKNPTAFYLCASTTAGGPNTGELFFGEGSRLTVL.

Comments on this clone: The sequence runs out 3 residues before the end of the CDR3; the remainder is reconstructed from the germline J gene. This sequence joins TRBV19 and TRBJ1-5; no clear D gene. The length of the CDR3 is 13 residues. V lost 5 bases and J 2 bases, leaving 7 bases between the germline ends. Germline V gene sequence: CDR1 LNHDA, CDR2 SQIVND (reference sequence). Incomplete CDR3 DNA: TGTGCCAGTAGTCTGCAGGGCAATCAGCCC. Protein: CASSLQGNQP. The entire CDR3 protein reads CASSLQGNQPQHF.

Worth noting for this clone: The read gets to within 3 residues of the CDR3 end, and the germline J gene fills in the rest. The V gene is TRBV5-1, the J gene TRBJ2-1; 8 positions agree with TRBD2. CDR1 is SGHRS, CDR2 YFSETQ, per germline. V gave up 4 bases and J gave up 7 bases; unmatched junction bases: 10. The CDR3 runs 15 residues. CDR3 bases read: TGCGCCAGCAGCCCAGGAGCGGGGGTGGATAATGAG. Translation gives CASSPGAGVDNE. The entire CDR3 is CASSPGAGVDNEQFF.

As for this clone: The CDR3 end falls 3 residues outside the read, so it is completed with the germline J gene. The chain has TRBV2 and TRBJ2-3, with TRBD1 matching over 11 bases. The CDR3 covers 18 residues. Per germline, CDR1 SNHLY and CDR2 FYNNEI. Unmatched junction bases numbered 9, after V lost 1 base and J lost 3 bases. The CDR3 spells CASSEGDGGTGGTDTQYF. The sequenced CDR3 bases are TGTGCCAGCAGTGAAGGTGACGGGGGGACAGGGGGGACAGATACG.

Notes on this clone: The read stops 3 residues short of the end of the CDR3; the missing end is completed from the germline J gene. The genes are TRBV4-2 and TRBJ2-7; TRBD1 might be the D (6 bases). The length of the CDR3 is 15 residues. The ends were cut back, 1 base at V and 2 bases at J, with 12 bases in the middle. Germline CDR1 LGHNA, CDR2 YNFKEQ. CDR3 sequence reads: CASSQAGTLTYEQYF. The covered CDR3 bases are TGTGCCAGCAGCCAAGCCGGGACATTAACCTACGAG.

With regard to this clone: Coverage ceases 3 residues before the CDR3 finishes, and the germline J gene fills in the end. V usage is TRBV11-3 and J usage is TRBJ2-1; 8 bases match TRBD2. Looked up from germline, CDR1 is SGHNT and CDR2 is YENEEA. V shed 5 bases and J 6 bases; nucleotides not matched to a gene: 3. This CDR3 spans 13 amino acids. The DNA read from the CDR3 is TGTGCCAGCAGCCCCGGGACTAGCAATGAG. It specifies CASSPGTSNE. The complete CDR3 reads CASSPGTSNEQFF. The full variable domain, completed using reference TRBV11-3 and TRBJ2-1, is EAGVVQSPRYKIIEKKQPVAFWCNPISGHNTLYWYLQNLGQGPELLIRYENEEAVDDSQLPKDRFSAERLKGVDSTLKIQPAELGDSAVYLCASSPGTSNEQFFGPGTRLTVL.

With regard to this clone: The read gets to within 3 residues of the CDR3 end, and the germline J gene fills in the rest. The rearrangement joins TRBV19 to TRBJ2-7; TRBD1 might be the D (6 bases). Trimming removed 5 bases at V and 2 bases at J, with 13 bases between. From germline, CDR1 is LNHDA and CDR2 SQIVND (reference sequence). The CDR3 runs to 14 residues. The CDR3 spells CASSFGGLAYEQYF. The covered CDR3 bases are TGTGCCAGTAGTTTTGGGGGCCTGGCCTACGAG.

Points on this clone: The CDR3 end falls 3 residues outside the read, so it is completed with the germline J gene. The chain combines TRBV19 with TRBJ1-6; 7 bases map to TRBD1. The CDR3 has 15 amino acids. Losses at the gene ends were 6 bases for V and 7 bases for J; bases not matched to a gene: 9. CDR1 and CDR2 (germline): LNHDA, SQIVND (reference sequence). The CDR3 region is CASRMKGQRNSPLHF. The part of the CDR3 DNA that was read is TGTGCCAGTAGGATGAAGGGACAGAGGAATTCACCC.

The covered CDR3 bases are TGTGCCAGCAGCTTGGCAGGGCAGGGTTGGTACGAG. Translating it yields CASSLAGQGWYE. The complete CDR3 protein is CASSLAGQGWYEQYF. This chain joins TRBV5-5 and TRBJ2-7; maybe TRBD1 (5 bases). The sequence runs out 3 residues before the end of the CDR3; the remainder is reconstructed from the germline J gene. Germline lookup yields CDR1 SGHKS and CDR2 YYEKEE (reference sequence). Between the trimmed V and J ends, which lost 0 bases and 4 bases, there was a span of 14 bases. CDR3 size: 15 residues.

As for this clone: The read ends 3 residues early relative to the CDR3; the germline J gene fills the gap. The chain uses TRBV12-3 or TRBV12-4 and TRBJ1-4; 8 bases are a match to TRBD1. The V segment lost 10 bases and the J segment 7 bases; nucleotides outside the gene matches: 8. The CDR3 extends over 13 amino acids. The sequenced CDR3 bases are TGTGCCACCGCCGGGACAGGAGGTGAAAAA. Amino acid sequence: CATAGTGGEK. The CDR3 in its entirety is CATAGTGGEKLFF.

As to this clone: The CDR3 goes on 3 residues after the read ends, and that part is filled in from the germline J gene. The chain couples TRBV6-1 to TRBJ1-6; D ambiguous. Trimming removed 3 bases from V and 7 bases from J, with 10 bases in between. CDR3 length: 14 residues. Germline V gene sequence: CDR1 MNHNS, CDR2 SASEGT. The CDR3 here is CASSEAGRNSPLHF. The covered CDR3 bases are TGTGCCAGCAGTGAGGCGGGGAGGAATTCACCC.

As to this clone: The DNA ends 3 residues before the CDR3 does, and the rest of the CDR3 is filled in from the germline J gene. V usage is TRBV2 and J usage is TRBJ1-3, with no clear D. Germline CDR1 SNHLY, CDR2 FYNNEI. Trimming took 5 bases from V and 0 from J, leaving 8 bases between them. The length of the CDR3 is 14 residues. The CDR3 spells CASSRGFSGNTIYF. Partial CDR3 DNA: TGTGCCAGCAGTCGCGGCTTCTCTGGAAACACC.

Regarding this clone: The read terminates 3 residues before the CDR3 end, so the remaining end is supplied by the germline J gene. The chain joins TRBV6-2 or TRBV6-3 to TRBJ2-3; TRBD1 matches 8 bases. The J segment lost 4 bases and the V segment lost 6 bases, leaving 6 bases of the junction unmatched. Germline V CDR1 and CDR2: MNHEY, SVGEGT. This CDR3 contains 14 residues. Incomplete CDR3 DNA: TGTGCCAGCAGCGCTCAGGGGGCGTCAGATACG. It translates to CASSAQGASDT. The full CDR3 reads CASSAQGASDTQYF.

Comment on this clone: The CDR3 end lies 3 residues beyond the end of the read and is filled in from the germline J gene. The chain employs TRBV7-7 and TRBJ2-5; D unresolved. Germline V gives CDR1 SSHAT, CDR2 FNYEAQ (reference sequence). The CDR3 contains 14 residues. The V end lost 0 bases, the J end lost 2 bases, and 7 bases lay between the germline ends. The CDR3 protein is CASSLASQQETQYF. Partial CDR3 DNA: TGTGCCAGCAGCTTAGCGTCACAGCAAGAGACC.

Notes on this clone: Read sequence stops 3 residues before the CDR3 end, and the germline J gene provides the missing end. V usage is TRBV2 and J usage is TRBJ1-2; 7 bases align to TRBD1. Germline CDR1 SNHLY, CDR2 FYNNEI. V lost 6 bases, J lost 5 bases, and 6 bases stayed unmatched. The CDR3 is 13 amino acids. The chain's CDR3 is CASRDRSPYGYTF. CDR3 bases read: TGTGCCAGCAGGGACAGGTCCCCTTATGGC.

As to this clone: With the read ending 3 residues before the CDR3 end, the germline J gene is used to fill in that end. The chain links TRBV19 to TRBJ2-7; 8 nucleotides match TRBD1. Germline values: CDR1 LNHDA, CDR2 SQIVND (reference sequence). CDR3 length: 14 residues. V gave up 7 bases and J gave up 2 bases; unmatched junction bases: 7. The sequenced part of the CDR3 DNA is TGTGCCAGTATGGCGACAGGGGTCACCTACGAG. Its translation: CASMATGVTYE. The full CDR3 protein reads CASMATGVTYEQYF.

Details on this clone: The CDR3 extends 3 residues past the end of the read, so its final part is completed from the germline J gene. J is TRBJ2-1 and V is TRBV2, with 10 bases aligning to TRBD2. Germline CDR1 reads SNHLY; CDR2 reads FYNNEI. The J segment lost 7 bases and the V segment lost 2 bases, leaving 2 bases of the junction unmatched. The CDR3 runs to 14 residues. CDR3 residues: CASSETSGVNEQFF. CDR3 bases read: TGTGCCAGCAGTGAAACTAGCGGGGTGAATGAG.